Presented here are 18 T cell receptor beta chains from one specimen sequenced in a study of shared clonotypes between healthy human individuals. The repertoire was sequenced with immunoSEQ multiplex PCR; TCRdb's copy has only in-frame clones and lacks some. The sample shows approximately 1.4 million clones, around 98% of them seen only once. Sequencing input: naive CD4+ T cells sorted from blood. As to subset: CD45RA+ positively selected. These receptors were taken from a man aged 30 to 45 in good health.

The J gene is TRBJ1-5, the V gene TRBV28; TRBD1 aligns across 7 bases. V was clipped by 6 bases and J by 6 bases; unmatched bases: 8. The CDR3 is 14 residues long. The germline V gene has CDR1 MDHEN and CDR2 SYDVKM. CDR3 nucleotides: TGTGCCAGCAGGTACGCCAGGGACAGTCAGCCCCAGCATTTT. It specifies CASRYARDSQPQHF.

The CDR3 bases are TGTGCCAGCAGCCGCAGGGATTCGGGCACCGGGGAGCTGTTTTTT. It encodes CASSRRDSGTGELFF. The chain combines TRBV5-4 with TRBJ2-2; D possibly corresponds to TRBD1 (5 bases). Germline lookup yields CDR1 SGHNT and CDR2 YYREEE (reference sequence). With 4 bases removed from V and 4 bases from J, the gap between germline ends came to 14 bases. The CDR3 spans 15 residues.

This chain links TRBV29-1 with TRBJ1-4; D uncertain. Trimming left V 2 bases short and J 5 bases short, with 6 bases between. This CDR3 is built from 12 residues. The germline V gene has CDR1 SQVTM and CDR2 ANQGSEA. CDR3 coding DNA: TGCAGCGTTGAACAGACGAATGAAAAACTGTTTTTT. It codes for CSVEQTNEKLFF.

The CDR3 region is CASSPDRGNQPQHF. Written as DNA, the CDR3 is TGTGCCAGCAGTCCCGACAGGGGCAATCAGCCCCAGCATTTT. V gene TRBV2 combines with J gene TRBJ1-5, with TRBD1 matching over 7 bases. The germline V gene has CDR1 SNHLY and CDR2 FYNNEI. The CDR3 contains 14 residues. J lost 2 bases, V lost 5 bases, and 3 bases had no gene match.

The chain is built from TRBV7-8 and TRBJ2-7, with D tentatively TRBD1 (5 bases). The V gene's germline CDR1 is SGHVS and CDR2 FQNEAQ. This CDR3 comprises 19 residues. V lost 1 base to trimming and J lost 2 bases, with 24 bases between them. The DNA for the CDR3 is TGTGCCAGCAGCTTAGTAGCTGTTAACAGGAGAATGATCCCCTACGAGCAGTACTTC. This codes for CASSLVAVNRRMIPYEQYF.

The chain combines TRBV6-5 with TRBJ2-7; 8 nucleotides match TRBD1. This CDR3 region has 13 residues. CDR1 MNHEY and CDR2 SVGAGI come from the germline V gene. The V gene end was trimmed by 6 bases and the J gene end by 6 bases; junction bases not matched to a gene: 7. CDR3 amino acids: CASRGQVVSEQYF. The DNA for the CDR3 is TGTGCCAGCAGGGGACAGGTCGTCTCCGAGCAGTACTTC.

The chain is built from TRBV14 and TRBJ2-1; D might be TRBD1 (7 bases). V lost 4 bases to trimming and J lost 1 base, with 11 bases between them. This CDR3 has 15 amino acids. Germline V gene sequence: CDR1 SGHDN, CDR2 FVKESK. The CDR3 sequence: CASSRGTASYNEQFF. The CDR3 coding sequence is TGTGCCAGCAGCCGCGGGACAGCATCCTACAATGAGCAGTTCTTC.

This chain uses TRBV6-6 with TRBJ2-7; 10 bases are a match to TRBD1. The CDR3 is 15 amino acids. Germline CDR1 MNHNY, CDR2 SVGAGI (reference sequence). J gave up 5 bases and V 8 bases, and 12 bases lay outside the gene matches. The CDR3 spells CASRTGTGAFDEQYF. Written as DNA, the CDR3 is TGTGCCAGCCGCACTGGGACAGGGGCTTTCGACGAGCAGTACTTC.

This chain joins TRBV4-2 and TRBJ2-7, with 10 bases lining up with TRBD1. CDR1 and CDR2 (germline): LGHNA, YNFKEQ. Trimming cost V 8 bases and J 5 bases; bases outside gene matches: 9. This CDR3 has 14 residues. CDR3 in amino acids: CASSRDRGLHEQYF. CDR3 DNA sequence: TGTGCCAGCTCCCGGGACAGGGGCCTCCACGAGCAGTACTTC.

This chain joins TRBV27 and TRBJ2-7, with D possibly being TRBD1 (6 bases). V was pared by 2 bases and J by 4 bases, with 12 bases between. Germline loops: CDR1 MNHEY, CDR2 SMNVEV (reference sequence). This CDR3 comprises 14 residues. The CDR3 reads CASSLRGSGYEQYF. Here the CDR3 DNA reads TGTGCCAGCAGTTTAAGGGGGAGTGGGTACGAGCAGTACTTC.

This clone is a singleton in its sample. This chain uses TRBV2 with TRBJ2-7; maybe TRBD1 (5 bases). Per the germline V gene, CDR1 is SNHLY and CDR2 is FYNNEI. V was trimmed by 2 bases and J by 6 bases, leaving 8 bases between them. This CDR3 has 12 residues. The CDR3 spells CASSERGLEQYF. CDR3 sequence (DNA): TGTGCCAGCAGTGAAAGGGGTCTCGAGCAGTACTTC.

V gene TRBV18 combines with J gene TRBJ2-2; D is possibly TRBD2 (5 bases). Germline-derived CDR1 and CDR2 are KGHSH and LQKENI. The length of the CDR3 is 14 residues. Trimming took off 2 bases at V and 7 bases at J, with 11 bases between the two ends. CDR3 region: CASSPRTEVGELFF. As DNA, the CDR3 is TGTGCCAGCTCACCAAGGACTGAGGTCGGGGAGCTGTTTTTT.

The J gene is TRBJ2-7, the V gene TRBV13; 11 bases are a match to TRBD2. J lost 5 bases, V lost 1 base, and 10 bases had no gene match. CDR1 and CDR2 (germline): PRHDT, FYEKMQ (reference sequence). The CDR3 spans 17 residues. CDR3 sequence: CASSLDHTSGSNNEQYF. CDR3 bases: TGTGCCAGCAGCTTAGATCATACTAGCGGGAGCAACAACGAGCAGTACTTC.

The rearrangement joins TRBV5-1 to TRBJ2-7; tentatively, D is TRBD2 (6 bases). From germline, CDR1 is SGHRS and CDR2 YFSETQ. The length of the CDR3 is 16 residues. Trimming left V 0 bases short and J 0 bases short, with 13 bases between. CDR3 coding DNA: TGCGCCAGCAGCTTGGAAGGAGGGGTTAGCTCCTACGAGCAGTACTTC. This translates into CASSLEGGVSSYEQYF.

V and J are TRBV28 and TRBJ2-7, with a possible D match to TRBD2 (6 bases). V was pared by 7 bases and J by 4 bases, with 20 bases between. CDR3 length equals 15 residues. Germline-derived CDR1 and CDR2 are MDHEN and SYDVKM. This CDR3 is CASTHGGRGAYEQYF. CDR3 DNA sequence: TGTGCCAGCACCCACGGAGGGCGAGGAGCGTACGAGCAGTACTTC.

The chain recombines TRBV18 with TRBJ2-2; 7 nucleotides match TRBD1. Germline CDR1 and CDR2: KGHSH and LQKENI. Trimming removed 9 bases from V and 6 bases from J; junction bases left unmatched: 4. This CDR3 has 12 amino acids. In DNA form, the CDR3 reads TGTGCCAGTACAGGGGATCCCGGGGAGCTGTTTTTT. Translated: CASTGDPGELFF.

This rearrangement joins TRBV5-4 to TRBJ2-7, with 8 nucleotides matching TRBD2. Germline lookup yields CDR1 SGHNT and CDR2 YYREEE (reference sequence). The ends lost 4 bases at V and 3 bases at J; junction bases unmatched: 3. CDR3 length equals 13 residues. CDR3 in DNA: TGTGCCAGCAGCCCACGGGGGGGCTACGAGCAGTACTTC. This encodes CASSPRGGYEQYF.

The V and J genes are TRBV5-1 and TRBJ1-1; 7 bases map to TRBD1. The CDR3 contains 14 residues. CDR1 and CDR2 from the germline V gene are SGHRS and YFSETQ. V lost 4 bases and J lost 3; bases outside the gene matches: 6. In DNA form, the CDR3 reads TGCGCCAGCAGCCCCGGGACAGAATACACTGAAGCTTTCTTT. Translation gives CASSPGTEYTEAFF.